The 21 T cell receptor beta chains below all came from one sample that was sequenced in a study of control samples from healthy donors and cancer patients. The data were produced by immunoSEQ multiplex PCR, yet TCRdb's version contains in-frame clones alone and is incomplete. Among under 95,000 clones listed, 84% were seen once. Sequencing input: blood. The receptors were gathered from a man aged 50-59 years in good health.

A single count supports this clone. The rearrangement joins TRBV6-1 to TRBJ1-6; 7 bases are a match to TRBD1. Trimming cost V 1 base and J 2 bases; bases outside gene matches: 8. CDR3 length: 18 amino acids. Germline V gene data show CDR1 as MNHNS and CDR2 as SASEGT. The CDR3 region has the DNA TGTGCCAGCAGTGAAGGCGGCAGGGGGGACCCCTATAATTCACCCCTCCACTTT. It is translated as CASSEGGRGDPYNSPLHF.

The chain joins TRBV7-9 to TRBJ2-1, with 9 bases matching TRBD1. J was trimmed by 9 bases and V by 5 bases; bases with no gene match: 14. The germline V gene encodes CDR1 SEHNR and CDR2 FQNEAQ (reference sequence). The CDR3 is 16 residues long. CDR3 protein: CASSLNIRDRDIEQFF. The CDR3 DNA sequence: TGTGCCAGCAGCCTTAATATCCGGGACAGGGACATTGAGCAGTTCTTC.

V is TRBV5-1 and J is TRBJ2-2; TRBD2 is a possible D gene (6 bases). This CDR3 region has 16 residues. Germline V CDR1 and CDR2: SGHRS, YFSETQ. V gave up 2 bases and J gave up 2 bases, with 13 bases separating them. This CDR3 reads CASSFRLVANTGELFF. Written as DNA, the CDR3 is TGCGCCAGCAGCTTTAGACTAGTAGCTAACACCGGGGAGCTGTTTTTT.

V gene TRBV6-2 or TRBV6-3 combines with J gene TRBJ2-2, with 9 bases aligning to TRBD2. The V gene end was trimmed by 4 bases and the J gene end by 4 bases; junction bases not matched to a gene: 13. The CDR3 is 18 amino acids. Germline values: CDR1 MNHEY, CDR2 SVGEGT. In DNA form, the CDR3 reads TGTGCCAGCAGTTTCGGGGATAGCGGGAGTAGGAGCACCGGGGAGCTGTTTTTT. Encoded protein: CASSFGDSGSRSTGELFF.

The CDR3 loop is CASSLGTGYEQYF. The CDR3 coding sequence is TGTGCCAGCAGCTTGGGGACAGGTTACGAGCAGTACTTC. The chain uses TRBV11-3 and TRBJ2-7, with 8 nucleotides matching TRBD1. The CDR3 sequence is 13 residues long. Germline loops: CDR1 SGHNT, CDR2 YENEEA. J was trimmed by 4 bases and V by 3 bases; bases with no gene match: 2. The full variable domain, with the rest looked up from reference TRBV11-3 and TRBJ2-7, is EAGVVQSPRYKIIEKKQPVAFWCNPISGHNTLYWYLQNLGQGPELLIRYENEEAVDDSQLPKDRFSAERLKGVDSTLKIQPAELGDSAVYLCASSLGTGYEQYFGPGTRLTVT.

This chain connects TRBV10-3 to TRBJ2-7; D is possibly TRBD1 (5 bases). This CDR3 is built from 13 residues. The germline V gene encodes CDR1 ENHRY and CDR2 SYGVKD. Trimming cost V 6 bases and J 0 bases, with 9 bases left between them. CDR3 region: CAIRTGSSYEQYF. The CDR3 DNA reads TGTGCCATCAGAACAGGCAGCTCCTACGAGCAGTACTTC.

The chain recombines TRBV6-6 with TRBJ1-1; D unclear. Germline V lookup: CDR1 MNHNY, CDR2 SVGAGI (reference sequence). The CDR3 is 13 amino acids. V lost 2 bases to trimming and J lost 4 bases, with 8 bases between them. In nucleotides, the CDR3 is TGTGCCAGCAGTTACCCGGCCAGCACTGAAGCTTTCTTT. It yields the protein CASSYPASTEAFF.

The CDR3 loop is CASSFPLVDVSETQYF. The DNA of the CDR3 is TGCGCCAGCAGCTTTCCCCTGGTGGATGTATCAGAGACCCAGTACTTC. V usage is TRBV5-1 and J usage is TRBJ2-5; no reliable D call. The CDR3 loop spans 16 amino acids. Trimming pared 2 bases from V and 4 bases from J, leaving 18 bases between. CDR1 and CDR2 from the germline V gene are SGHRS and YFSETQ.

The rearrangement joins TRBV14 to TRBJ2-3; the D gene could be TRBD1 or TRBD2 (5 bases each). The germline gives CDR1 SGHDN, CDR2 FVKESK. V lost 5 bases to trimming and J lost 2 bases, with 14 bases between them. This CDR3 is built from 15 residues. The CDR3 DNA reads TGTGCCAGCAGCGTGTTGGGGGACCACACAGATACGCAGTATTTT. Translation gives CASSVLGDHTDTQYF.

The CDR3 here is CASSLEPSTLYGYTF. CDR3 bases: TGTGCCAGCAGTTTAGAACCCTCGACCCTCTATGGCTACACCTTC. The chain recombines TRBV28 with TRBJ1-2; D unclear. Germline V gene data show CDR1 as MDHEN and CDR2 as SYDVKM. Trimming took off 2 bases at V and 4 bases at J, with 14 bases between the two ends. The CDR3 contains 15 residues.

V gene TRBV12-3 or TRBV12-4 combines with J gene TRBJ2-2; possible D gene TRBD2, 6 bases. Trimming shortened V by 8 bases and J by 13 bases, and 11 bases separated the two germline ends. The CDR3 runs to 10 residues. The CDR3 reads CASYQGGLFF. The CDR3 DNA is TGTGCCAGCTATCAGGGAGGGCTGTTTTTT.

J is TRBJ2-2 and V is TRBV18; 13 bases map to TRBD2. The CDR3 sequence is 18 residues long. V shed 2 bases, J shed 1 base, and the junction held 4 bases outside the gene matches. Per the germline V gene, CDR1 is KGHSH and CDR2 is LQKENI. The CDR3 loop reads CASSPGLAGAMNTGELFF. The CDR3 DNA sequence: TGTGCCAGCTCACCAGGACTAGCGGGAGCTATGAACACCGGGGAGCTGTTTTTT.

The chain employs TRBV5-1 and TRBJ2-3, with a tentative D call TRBD2 (6 bases). In germline, CDR1 is SGHRS, CDR2 YFSETQ. Trimming cost V 4 bases and J 0 bases, with 12 bases left between them. The CDR3 is 15 amino acids. CDR3 DNA sequence: TGCGCCAGCAGCCCAGAGCGGGCCAGCACAGATACGCAGTATTTT. Translating gives CASSPERASTDTQYF.

This sequence joins TRBV11-3 and TRBJ2-2; perhaps TRBD2 as D (6 bases). CDR1 and CDR2 (germline): SGHNT, YENEEA. The CDR3 contains 16 residues. V lost 4 bases to trimming and J lost 2 bases, with 14 bases between them. The CDR3 here is CASSSRERINTGELFF. CDR3 DNA sequence: TGTGCCAGCAGCTCCCGGGAGAGGATAAACACCGGGGAGCTGTTTTTT.

This clone has only one observation. The CDR3 DNA sequence: TGTGCCACCAGCCTAAGTTTAGCGGGAGGGGAGGAGACCCAGTACTTC. It yields the protein CATSLSLAGGEETQYF. The chain links TRBV15 to TRBJ2-5, with 11 bases that match TRBD2. The CDR3 runs 16 residues. From germline, CDR1 is LNHNV and CDR2 YYDKDF (reference sequence). With V trimmed by 5 bases and J by 5 bases, 10 bases remained unmatched.

The chain employs TRBV5-6 and TRBJ2-2, with a possible D match to TRBD2 (6 bases). V lost 0 bases, J lost 6 bases, and 15 bases lay in between. From germline, CDR1 is SGHDT and CDR2 YYEEEE. The CDR3 sequence is 16 residues long. This chain's CDR3 is CASSLDSLALSGELFF. The CDR3 DNA reads as TGTGCCAGCAGCTTGGATAGCCTAGCGCTGTCCGGGGAGCTGTTTTTT.

This clone was counted a single time. The rearrangement uses TRBV12-3 or TRBV12-4 and TRBJ2-7; perhaps TRBD2 as D (5 bases). V was pared by 3 bases and J by 7 bases, with 13 bases between. CDR3 length: 13 amino acids. CDR3 protein: CASSFSTRGEQYF. The DNA for the CDR3 is TGTGCCAGCAGTTTCTCTACCCGAGGGGAGCAGTACTTC.

The V gene is TRBV19, the J gene TRBJ2-2; D unresolved. The CDR3 extends over 13 amino acids. Germline V CDR1 and CDR2: LNHDA, SQIVND (reference sequence). With 1 base removed from V and 6 bases from J, the gap between germline ends came to 6 bases. This CDR3 is CASSIGVPGELFF. As DNA, the CDR3 is TGTGCCAGTAGTATAGGAGTACCCGGGGAGCTGTTTTTT.

This clone was recorded only once. This chain's CDR3 is CASSLSGSGDEQYF. The DNA for the CDR3 is TGTGCCAGCAGTTTATCCGGGAGCGGCGACGAGCAGTACTTC. This chain connects TRBV28 to TRBJ2-7; tentative D call: TRBD2 (6 bases). The CDR3 loop spans 14 amino acids. Germline V gene data show CDR1 as MDHEN and CDR2 as SYDVKM. Trimming cost V 1 base and J 5 bases, with 12 bases left between them.

The chain joins TRBV24-1 to TRBJ1-5, with D perhaps TRBD1 (6 bases). The CDR3 extends over 14 amino acids. The V gene's germline CDR1 is KGHDR and CDR2 SFDVKD. V was cut by 9 bases and J by 4 bases, with 15 bases left in between. CDR3 in DNA: TGTGCCACCGCTGGAGGGGGAGCGAATCAGCCCCAGCATTTT. Residues: CATAGGGANQPQHF.

V usage is TRBV4-3 and J usage is TRBJ2-5; 10 bases map to TRBD2. The CDR3 is 16 amino acids. The J segment lost 5 bases and the V segment lost 2 bases, leaving 8 bases of the junction unmatched. Germline CDR1 reads LGHNA; CDR2 reads YSLEER. The CDR3: CASSQNLAGVWETQYF. The CDR3 nucleotides are TGCGCCAGCAGCCAAAACCTAGCGGGAGTCTGGGAGACCCAGTACTTC.